The 26 T cell receptor beta chains reported below all come from one sample, sequenced in a study of glioma-infiltrating T cells. TCR alpha and beta CDR3 regions were amplified from RNA using iRepertoire nested multiplex PCR. MiXCR, applied by TCRdb to the multiplex PCR reads, yields one record per CDR3 protein. The sample lists around 390,000 distinct CDR3 sequences, roughly 41% occurring once. The sample consisted of glioma tissue, nonneoplastic brain tissue, or PBMCs (not recorded which). Source of these receptors: a human donor with low-grade glioma or glioblastoma, undergoing nonglioma brain surgery, or in good health (not recorded which).

The chain employs TRBV4-1 and TRBJ2-2; D unresolved. The CDR3 covers 14 residues. Germline V gene sequence: CDR1 MGHRA, CDR2 YSYEKL. The germline V and J ends were trimmed by 3 bases and 3 bases, with 8 bases remaining between them. CDR3 nucleotide sequence: TGCGCCAGCAGCCAGGTTACCCACACCGGGGAGCTGTTTTTT. Amino acid sequence: CASSQVTHTGELFF.

V gene TRBV4-1 combines with J gene TRBJ1-5; tentative D call: TRBD1 (5 bases). The CDR3 loop spans 15 amino acids. The V and J ends lost 1 base and 6 bases respectively, with 13 bases between them. The germline V gene has CDR1 MGHRA and CDR2 YSYEKL. CDR3 residues: CASSQVGRGGQPQHF. The CDR3 DNA follows: TGCGCCAGCAGCCAAGTCGGGAGGGGTGGTCAGCCCCAGCATTTT.

The chain employs TRBV6-2 or TRBV6-3 and TRBJ2-3; tentative D call: TRBD1 (6 bases). The CDR3 spans 15 residues. The germline V gene has CDR1 MNHEY and CDR2 SVGEGT. Deletions cut 8 bases from V and 5 bases from J, with 20 bases between. The CDR3 coding sequence is TGTGCCAGCTGTTCGGACAGAAATTCGCAAGATACGCAGTATTTT. Residues: CASCSDRNSQDTQYF.

This clonotype was detected only once. This may be a read error, as it is one base from a much larger clone. CDR3 sequence reads: CASSYRDARPEDTQYF. CDR3 nucleotide sequence: TGTGCCAGCAGTTACCGGGACGCCAGGCCCGAGGATACGCAGTATTTT. The rearrangement links TRBV28 to TRBJ2-3; D tentatively fits TRBD1 or TRBD2 (5 bases each). V was cut by 4 bases and J by 6 bases, with 20 bases left in between. The CDR3 totals 16 residues. CDR1 MDHEN and CDR2 SYDVKM come from the germline V gene.

The chain couples TRBV7-6 to TRBJ2-7; TRBD1 matches 7 bases. This CDR3 has 14 amino acids. Germline V gene lookup returns CDR1 SGHVS and CDR2 FNYEAQ. The V segment lost 5 bases and the J segment 2 bases; nucleotides outside the gene matches: 6. CDR3 DNA: TGTGCCAGCAGCCGGGGACAGCAAGCCTACGAGCAGTACTTC. Its protein product is CASSRGQQAYEQYF.

The rearrangement joins TRBV5-1 to TRBJ1-1; the D gene is possibly TRBD1 (5 bases). This CDR3 spans 14 amino acids. Trimming stripped 0 bases from V and 3 bases from J, with 9 bases between. Germline CDR1 reads SGHRS; CDR2 reads YFSETQ. The CDR3, as DNA: TGCGCCAGCAGCTTGGGGGGGAAGGACACTGAAGCTTTCTTT. Translation: CASSLGGKDTEAFF.

This clonotype was found a few times. The chain employs TRBV20-1 and TRBJ1-4; D is possibly TRBD1 (5 bases). There are 14 residues in the CDR3. Germline V gene data show CDR1 as DFQATT and CDR2 as SNEGSKA (reference sequence). V gave up 5 bases and J gave up 2 bases, with 12 bases separating them. This CDR3 reads CSAVEGTTNEKLFF. CDR3 in DNA: TGCAGTGCTGTCGAGGGGACTACTAATGAAAAACTGTTTTTT.

The chain recombines TRBV27 with TRBJ2-7; D possibly corresponds to TRBD2 (6 bases). The germline gives CDR1 MNHEY, CDR2 SMNVEV (reference sequence). This CDR3 is built from 14 residues. V gave up 6 bases and J gave up 3 bases, with 15 bases separating them. CDR3 DNA sequence: TGTGCCAGCAGCCGGGAGTCCCTGTTCTACGAGCAGTACTTC. Translating gives CASSRESLFYEQYF.

This chain joins TRBV2 and TRBJ1-4, with TRBD1 matching over 8 bases. The CDR3 totals 14 residues. Germline-derived CDR1 and CDR2 are SNHLY and FYNNEI. Unmatched junction bases numbered 10, after V lost 6 bases and J lost 10 bases. The CDR3 bases are TGTGCCAGCAGACCCGGGACAGGTGCTGGAAAACTGTTTTTT. Translation: CASRPGTGAGKLFF.

This clonotype was seen at least ten times. The gene calls are TRBV27 and TRBJ2-1; 12 bases map to TRBD2. V dropped 5 bases and J dropped 7; count of bases not matched to a gene: 6. CDR1 is MNHEY, CDR2 SMNVEV, per germline (reference sequence). The CDR3 extends over 15 amino acids. CDR3 residues: CASSLLAGGLNEQFF. The CDR3 coding sequence is TGTGCCAGCAGTCTACTAGCGGGAGGTTTAAATGAGCAGTTCTTC.

This clonotype has more than one count but fewer than ten. This sequence joins TRBV7-6 and TRBJ2-1; D is perhaps TRBD2 (5 bases). With 5 bases removed from V and 6 bases from J, the gap between germline ends came to 14 bases. The CDR3 sequence is 14 residues long. Germline lookup yields CDR1 SGHVS and CDR2 FNYEAQ. The CDR3 protein is CASSPTGNPNEQFF. DNA for the CDR3: TGTGCCAGCAGCCCGACCGGGAACCCCAATGAGCAGTTCTTC.

The chain recombines TRBV4-2 with TRBJ1-4; D gene unclear. V gave up 0 bases and J gave up 4 bases, with 6 bases separating them. There are 14 residues in the CDR3. Per germline, CDR1 LGHNA and CDR2 YNFKEQ. DNA for the CDR3: TGTGCCAGCAGCCAAGACAGAATTAATGAAAAACTGTTTTTT. As protein: CASSQDRINEKLFF.

Only a few counts were recorded for this clonotype. This chain uses TRBV6-1 with TRBJ2-2, with 9 bases fitting TRBD2. The J segment lost 1 base and the V segment lost 6 bases, leaving 3 bases of the junction unmatched. CDR3 length: 15 amino acids. Germline V gene data show CDR1 as MNHNS and CDR2 as SASEGT. DNA for the CDR3: TGTGCCAGCAGACTGACTAGCGGGAACACCGGGGAGCTGTTTTTT. Its protein is CASRLTSGNTGELFF.

At least ten counts were recorded for this clonotype. The chain employs TRBV20-1 and TRBJ2-1; no definite D call. CDR3 length equals 13 residues. CDR1 and CDR2 from the germline V gene are DFQATT and SNEGSKA (reference sequence). Trimming removed 3 bases from V and 5 bases from J, with 11 bases in between. The CDR3 DNA is TGCAGTGCTAGTGTTAGTTCAGACAATGAGCAGTTCTTC. Its protein is CSASVSSDNEQFF.

J is TRBJ2-3 and V is TRBV7-9; D is tentatively TRBD1 or TRBD2 (6 bases each). Germline V lookup: CDR1 SEHNR, CDR2 FQNEAQ (reference sequence). The CDR3 is made up of 14 amino acids. Trimming shortened V by 5 bases and J by 4 bases, and 13 bases separated the two germline ends. Written as DNA, the CDR3 is TGTGCCAGCAGCCCGTCGGGGGCTCCAGATACGCAGTATTTT. It is translated as CASSPSGAPDTQYF.

This clonotype has only a few counts. The rearrangement links TRBV7-9 to TRBJ2-5; 8 bases are a match to TRBD1. Germline V gene data show CDR1 as SEHNR and CDR2 as FQNEAQ (reference sequence). The CDR3 consists of 15 residues. V gave up 5 bases and J gave up 3 bases; unmatched junction bases: 8. CDR3 nucleotides: TGTGCCAGCAGCCCTAGACAGGGGCGAGAAGAGACCCAGTACTTC. It encodes CASSPRQGREETQYF.

This clonotype was counted a few times. The CDR3 DNA reads as TGTGCCAGCAGCTTAAGTAGGGGCGAAGCTGAAGCTTTCTTT. As protein: CASSLSRGEAEAFF. J is TRBJ1-1 and V is TRBV7-9; TRBD1 might be the D (5 bases). The V and J ends lost 2 bases and 6 bases respectively, with 13 bases between them. Germline values: CDR1 SEHNR, CDR2 FQNEAQ (reference sequence). The CDR3 has 14 amino acids.

The chain links TRBV15 to TRBJ2-7, with TRBD1 as a possible D gene (6 bases). Germline V gene sequence: CDR1 LNHNV, CDR2 YYDKDF (reference sequence). The V end was cut by 3 bases, the J end by 3 bases, with 12 bases between. There are 14 residues in the CDR3. The CDR3 bases are TGTGCCACCAGCAGTAGGCAGGGGATCTACGAGCAGTACTTC. Amino acid sequence: CATSSRQGIYEQYF.

In regard to this clonotype: A read error may be the cause here, since a much bigger clone is one base away. V and J are TRBV6-2 or TRBV6-3 and TRBJ2-7, with 9 bases identical to TRBD2. Germline V gives CDR1 MNHEY, CDR2 SVGEGT. The CDR3 is made up of 16 amino acids. V trimming: 6 bases; J trimming: 7 bases; junction bases outside the gene matches: 16. CDR3 coding DNA: TGTGCCAGCAGACCCCAATCAGCGGGAGGTGTCAATGAGCAGTACTTC. This encodes CASRPQSAGGVNEQYF.

The V and J genes are TRBV3-1 and TRBJ2-1; 7 nucleotides line up with TRBD2. V shed 1 base and J 3 bases; nucleotides not matched to a gene: 6. There are 16 residues in the CDR3. Germline CDR1 reads LGHDT; CDR2 reads YNNKEL (reference sequence). CDR3 residues: CASSQGLADYYNEQFF. The CDR3 DNA is TGTGCCAGCAGCCAAGGTCTAGCGGATTACTACAATGAGCAGTTCTTC.

The V and J genes are TRBV24-1 and TRBJ1-2; weak D call: TRBD1 (6 bases). Germline loops: CDR1 KGHDR, CDR2 SFDVKD. Trimming left V 4 bases short and J 8 bases short, with 13 bases between. The CDR3 spans 13 residues. The CDR3 reads CATSDAGVEGYTF. CDR3 nucleotides: TGTGCCACCAGTGACGCAGGGGTGGAGGGCTACACCTTC.

In DNA form, the CDR3 reads TGTGCCAGCAGCTTATCCGGACTAGCGAGAGTTTCAGAGACCCAGTACTTC. This translates into CASSLSGLARVSETQYF. The J gene is TRBJ2-5, the V gene TRBV7-2, with 9 bases lining up with TRBD2. Germline CDR1 SGHTA, CDR2 FQGNSA. V lost 2 bases and J lost 4; bases outside the gene matches: 11. This CDR3 is built from 17 residues.

This clonotype was seen a few times. The J gene is TRBJ2-1, the V gene TRBV28; TRBD2 aligns across 11 bases. The CDR3 loop spans 14 amino acids. Looked up from germline, CDR1 is MDHEN and CDR2 is SYDVKM. J lost 10 bases, V lost 5 bases, and 7 bases had no gene match. CDR3 DNA: TGTGCCAGCAGTGGGACTAGCGGTTCCTACGAGCAGTTCTTC. This sequence encodes CASSGTSGSYEQFF. The entire variable domain, with the rest obtained from reference TRBV28 and TRBJ2-1, is as follows: DVKVTQSSRYLVKRTGEKVFLECVQDMDHENMFWYRQDPGLGLRLIYFSYDVKMKEKGDIPEGYSVSREKKERFSLILESASTNQTSMYLCASSGTSGSYEQFFGPGTRLTVL.

This clonotype was seen only a few times. V is TRBV4-3 and J is TRBJ2-7; TRBD2 might be the D (5 bases). V was clipped by 4 bases and J by 7 bases, with 23 bases between them. Germline-derived CDR1 and CDR2 are LGHNA and YSLEER. This CDR3 has 16 residues. CDR3 in amino acids: CASSRRPMRLTSEQYF. Written as DNA, the CDR3 is TGCGCCAGCAGCCGAAGACCCATGCGACTAACGTCTGAGCAGTACTTC.

V usage is TRBV28 and J usage is TRBJ1-1; D gene ambiguous. V gave up 1 base and J gave up 2 bases, with 8 bases separating them. Germline-derived CDR1 and CDR2 are MDHEN and SYDVKM. CDR3 length: 14 amino acids. The CDR3 DNA follows: TGTGCCAGCAGTTTATTCAGACTTAACACTGAAGCTTTCTTT. It translates to CASSLFRLNTEAFF. The variable domain in full, completed from reference TRBV28 and TRBJ1-1, reads DVKVTQSSRYLVKRTGEKVFLECVQDMDHENMFWYRQDPGLGLRLIYFSYDVKMKEKGDIPEGYSVSREKKERFSLILESASTNQTSMYLCASSLFRLNTEAFFGQGTRLTVV.

Notes on this clonotype: This may stem from a read error, because a much larger clone lies one nucleotide away. It is likely a read error, because the conserved phenylalanine at the end of the CDR3 is missing. This CDR3 reads CSALGDRDSDGYTS. The DNA of the CDR3 is TGCAGTGCTCTTGGGGACAGGGACTCCGATGGCTACACCTCC. The chain uses TRBV20-1 and TRBJ1-2, with 9 positions matching TRBD1. From germline, CDR1 is DFQATT and CDR2 SNEGSKA (reference sequence). V lost 5 bases to trimming and J lost 6 bases; unmatched junction nucleotides: 10. The length of the CDR3 is 14 residues.